The source of this T cell receptor beta chain is a study of siplizumab effects on memory and regulatory T cells (dated by TCRdb to 2018 to 2020). Concerning the study at large: The study looked at the effect of siplizumab, an anti-CD2 antibody, on alloreactive T-cell subsets in allogeneic mixed lymphocyte reactions made from human PBMCs.

Beyond this particular receptor, the publication reports: No functional confirmation was obtained for the suppressive function of proliferating Tregs from siplizumab cultures. Unstimulated naive T cells appeared more diverse than memory T cells, and naive cells seemed to contribute substantially to the alloresponse. Siplizumab significantly lowered the cumulative frequency of alloreactive sequences that could be traced to unstimulated CD4+ memory T cells. In reactions with siplizumab, an average of approximately 69% of mappable alloreactive CD4+ clones were Treg-derived, compared with roughly 27% in control reactions. Because sequences below about 10^-5 frequency were poorly captured, only a minor fraction of alloreactive clones could be mapped to unstimulated subsets. About 75-96% of proliferating CD4+ or CD8+ clones could not be given a naive or memory phenotype.

For this clone: Its antigen is currently not known. Per-base qualities were not stored, and no clone one base away is much larger.

Libraries were prepared through the immunoSEQ multiplex PCR assay. The deep sequencing platform assayed some 98,000 TCR templates per sample. Genomic DNA extracted from sorted T cells was used for TCRbeta CDR3 sequencing. The paper's processing steps were these. The R programming language was used for the clonal analysis of the TCRbeta CDR3 data. Comparing unstimulated samples against CFSE-low samples taken after the reaction was how alloreactive CD4+ and CD8+ clones were defined. By matching sequences to the repertoires of sorted unstimulated Treg and non-Treg cells, each alloreactive CD4+ clone was assigned a regulatory or non-regulatory origin. TCRdb mirrors the immuneACCESS table, restricted to in-frame sequences. Some clones are absent from its copies; in checked studies, under half trace to an unresolved V gene, and the reason for the others is unknown. V and J calls and clone size are as listed in that table; D and trimming were resolved from the DNA. For this sample there are some 88,000 clones; approximately 90% appear just once. The ten largest clones take up around 16% of the sample.

Sorted unstimulated T cells and proliferating T cells recovered from mixed lymphocyte reactions were subjected to TCRbeta CDR3 sequencing. Fresh whole blood from approximately 9 HLA-typed healthy donors was used to isolate PBMCs. This clonotype originated in a human donor in good health. Sequencing was performed on CD4+ T cells sorted from blood.

This receptor carries the CDR3 CASSAGTSRAVDTQYF. The DNA reads as follows: TGTGCCAGCAGCGCCGGGACTAGCCGAGCCGTAGATACGCAGTATTTT. Recombination linked TRBV7-3 to TRBJ2-3; TRBD2 fits 9 bases in the junction. Looking up the germline V gene yields CDR1 SGHTA and CDR2 FQGTGA. The germline V and J ends show losses of 5 bases and 5 bases respectively, and no gene match explains 11 bases of the junction. Including cysteine and phenylalanine, the CDR3 has 16 amino acids. This entry keeps only the CDR3 DNA: 48 bases, framed from base 1.